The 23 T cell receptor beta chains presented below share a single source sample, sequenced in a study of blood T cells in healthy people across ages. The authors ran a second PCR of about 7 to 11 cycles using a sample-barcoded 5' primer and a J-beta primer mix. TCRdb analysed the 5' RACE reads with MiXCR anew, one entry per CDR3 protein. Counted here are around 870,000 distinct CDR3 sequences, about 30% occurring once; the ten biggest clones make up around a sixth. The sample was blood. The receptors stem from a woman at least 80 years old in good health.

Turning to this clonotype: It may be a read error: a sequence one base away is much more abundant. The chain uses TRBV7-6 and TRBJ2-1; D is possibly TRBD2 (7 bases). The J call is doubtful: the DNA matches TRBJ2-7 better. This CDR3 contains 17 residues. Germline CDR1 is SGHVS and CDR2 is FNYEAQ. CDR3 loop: CASSLGGGTRIYNEQYF. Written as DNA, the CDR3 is TGTGCCAGCAGCTTGGGGGGAGGGACAAGGATCTACAATGAGCAGTACTTC.

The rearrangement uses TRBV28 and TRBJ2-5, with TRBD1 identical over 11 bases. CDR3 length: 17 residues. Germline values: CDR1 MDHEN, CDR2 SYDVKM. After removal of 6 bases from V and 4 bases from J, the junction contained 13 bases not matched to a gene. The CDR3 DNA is TGTGCCAGCAGACTACCGACCGGGACAGGGGGTATAGAGACCCAGTACTTC. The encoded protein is CASRLPTGTGGIETQYF.

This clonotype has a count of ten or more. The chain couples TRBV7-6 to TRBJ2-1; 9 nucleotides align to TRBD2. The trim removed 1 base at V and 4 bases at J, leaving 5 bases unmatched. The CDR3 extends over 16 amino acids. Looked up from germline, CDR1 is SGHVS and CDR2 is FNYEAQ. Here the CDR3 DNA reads TGTGCCAGCAGCTTAGGATCGAGCGGGGGGTACAATGAGCAGTTCTTC. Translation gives CASSLGSSGGYNEQFF. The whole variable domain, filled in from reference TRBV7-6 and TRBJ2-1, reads GAGVSQSPRYKVTKRGQDVALRCDPISGHVSLYWYRQALGQGPEFLTYFNYEAQQDKSGLPNDRFSAERPEGSISTLTIQRTEQRDSAMYRCASSLGSSGGYNEQFFGPGTRLTVL.

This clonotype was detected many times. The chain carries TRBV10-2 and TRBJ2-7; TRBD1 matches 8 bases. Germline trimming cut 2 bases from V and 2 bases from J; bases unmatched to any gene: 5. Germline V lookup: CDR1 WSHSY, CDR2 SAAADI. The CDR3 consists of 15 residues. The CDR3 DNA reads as TGCGCCAGCAGTGAGGTGGCAGGGGGCCCCTACGAGCAGTACTTC. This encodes CASSEVAGGPYEQYF.

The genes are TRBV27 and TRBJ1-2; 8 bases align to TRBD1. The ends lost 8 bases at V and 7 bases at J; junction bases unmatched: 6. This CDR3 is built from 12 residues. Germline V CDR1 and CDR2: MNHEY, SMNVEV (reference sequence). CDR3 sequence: CASGSGGGGYTF. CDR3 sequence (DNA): TGTGCCAGCGGTTCAGGGGGCGGTGGCTACACCTTC.

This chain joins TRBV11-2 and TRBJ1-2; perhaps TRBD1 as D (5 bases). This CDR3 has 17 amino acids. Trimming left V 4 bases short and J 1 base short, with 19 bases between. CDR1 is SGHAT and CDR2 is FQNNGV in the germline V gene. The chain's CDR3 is CASSSLGAPRGNYGYTF. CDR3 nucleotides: TGTGCCAGCAGCTCTCTCGGGGCGCCTAGGGGTAACTATGGCTACACCTTC.

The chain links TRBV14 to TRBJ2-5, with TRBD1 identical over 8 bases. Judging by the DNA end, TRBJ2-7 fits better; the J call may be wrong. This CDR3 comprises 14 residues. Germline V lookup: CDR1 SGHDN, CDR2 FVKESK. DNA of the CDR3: TGTGCCAGCAGCCCTGTCAGGGGGCGCACCGAGCAGTACTTC. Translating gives CASSPVRGRTEQYF.

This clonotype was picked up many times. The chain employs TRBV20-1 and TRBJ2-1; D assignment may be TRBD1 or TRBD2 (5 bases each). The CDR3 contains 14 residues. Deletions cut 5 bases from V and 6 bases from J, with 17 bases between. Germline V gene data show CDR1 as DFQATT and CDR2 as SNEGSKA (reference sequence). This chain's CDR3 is CSASQGRGLNEQFF. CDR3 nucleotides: TGCAGTGCTTCCCAGGGACGTGGGCTCAATGAGCAGTTCTTC.

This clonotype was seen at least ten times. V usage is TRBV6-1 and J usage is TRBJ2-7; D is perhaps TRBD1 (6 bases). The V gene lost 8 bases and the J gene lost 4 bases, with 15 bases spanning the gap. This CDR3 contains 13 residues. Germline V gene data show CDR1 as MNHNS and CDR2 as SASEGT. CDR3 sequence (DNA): TGTGCCAGCCTGAGGGCCCAGGGGTACGAGCAGTACTTC. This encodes CASLRAQGYEQYF.

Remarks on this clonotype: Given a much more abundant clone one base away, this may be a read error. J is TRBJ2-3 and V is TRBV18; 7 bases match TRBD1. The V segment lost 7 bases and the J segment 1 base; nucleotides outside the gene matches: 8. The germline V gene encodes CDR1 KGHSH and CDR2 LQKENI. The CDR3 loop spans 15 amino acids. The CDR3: CASLPGQLGTDTQYF. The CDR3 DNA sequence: TGTGCCAGCTTACCGGGACAGTTAGGCACAGATACGCAGTATTTT.

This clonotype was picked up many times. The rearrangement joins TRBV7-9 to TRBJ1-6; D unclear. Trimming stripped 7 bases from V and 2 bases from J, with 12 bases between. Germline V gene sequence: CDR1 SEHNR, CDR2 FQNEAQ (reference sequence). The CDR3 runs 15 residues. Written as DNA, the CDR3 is TGTGCCAGCAACCGAGCGGACCCCTATAATTCACCCCTCCACTTT. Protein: CASNRADPYNSPLHF.

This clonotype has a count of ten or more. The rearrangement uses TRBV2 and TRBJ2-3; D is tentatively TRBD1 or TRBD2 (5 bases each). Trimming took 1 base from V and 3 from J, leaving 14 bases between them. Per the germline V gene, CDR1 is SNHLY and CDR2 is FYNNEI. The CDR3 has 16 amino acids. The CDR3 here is CASSEGDPIKTDTQYF. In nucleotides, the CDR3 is TGTGCCAGCAGTGAAGGGGACCCGATAAAAACAGATACGCAGTATTTT.

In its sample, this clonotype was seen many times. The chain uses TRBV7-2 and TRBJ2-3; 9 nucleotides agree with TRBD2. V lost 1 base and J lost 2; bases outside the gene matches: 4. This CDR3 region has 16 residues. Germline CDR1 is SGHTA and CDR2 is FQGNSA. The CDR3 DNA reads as TGTGCCAGCAGCTTAGATCTAGCGGGGAACACAGATACGCAGTATTTT. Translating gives CASSLDLAGNTDTQYF. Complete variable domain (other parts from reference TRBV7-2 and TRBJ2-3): GAGVSQSPSNKVTEKGKDVELRCDPISGHTALYWYRQSLGQGLEFLIYFQGNSAPDKSGLPSDRFSAERTGGSVSTLTIQRTQQEDSAVYLCASSLDLAGNTDTQYFGPGTRLTVL.

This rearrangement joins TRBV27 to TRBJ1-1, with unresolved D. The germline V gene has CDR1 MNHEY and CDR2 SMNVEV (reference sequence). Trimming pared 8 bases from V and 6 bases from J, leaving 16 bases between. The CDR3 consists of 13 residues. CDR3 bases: TGTGCCAGCCGTACCGGGATGGCGGCTGAAGCTTTCTTT. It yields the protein CASRTGMAAEAFF.

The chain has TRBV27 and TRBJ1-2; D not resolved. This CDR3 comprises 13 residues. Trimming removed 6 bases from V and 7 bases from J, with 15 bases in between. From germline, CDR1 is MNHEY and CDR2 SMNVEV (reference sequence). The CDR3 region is CASRFRWEGGYTF. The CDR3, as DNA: TGTGCCAGCAGGTTTCGATGGGAGGGTGGCTACACCTTC.

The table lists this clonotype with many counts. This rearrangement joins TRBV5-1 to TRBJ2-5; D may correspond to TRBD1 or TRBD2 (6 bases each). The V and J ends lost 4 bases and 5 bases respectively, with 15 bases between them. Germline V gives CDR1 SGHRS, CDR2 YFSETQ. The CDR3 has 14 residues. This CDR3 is CASSLEGGRETQYF. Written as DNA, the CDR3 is TGCGCCAGCAGCCTGGAGGGGGGTCGGGAGACCCAGTACTTC.

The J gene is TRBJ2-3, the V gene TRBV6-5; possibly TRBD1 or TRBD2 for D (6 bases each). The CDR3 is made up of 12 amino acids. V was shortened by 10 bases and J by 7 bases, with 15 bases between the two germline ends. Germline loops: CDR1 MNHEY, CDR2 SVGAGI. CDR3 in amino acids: CATFRGLYTQYF. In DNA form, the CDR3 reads TGTGCCACCTTCCGGGGGCTGTATACGCAGTATTTT.

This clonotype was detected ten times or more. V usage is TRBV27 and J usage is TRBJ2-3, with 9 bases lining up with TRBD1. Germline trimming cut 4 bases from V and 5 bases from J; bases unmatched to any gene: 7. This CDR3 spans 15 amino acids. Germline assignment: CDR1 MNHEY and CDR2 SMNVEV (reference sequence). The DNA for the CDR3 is TGTGCCAGCAGTTACCGGGACAGGGCCCTAGATACGCAGTATTTT. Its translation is CASSYRDRALDTQYF.

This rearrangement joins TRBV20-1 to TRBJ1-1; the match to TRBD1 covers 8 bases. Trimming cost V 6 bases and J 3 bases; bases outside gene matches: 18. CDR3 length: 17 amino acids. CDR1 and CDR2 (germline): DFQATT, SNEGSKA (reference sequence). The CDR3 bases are TGCAGTGCGATTCCGGGGACAGGCGACATGGGGTACACTGAAGCTTTCTTT. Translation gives CSAIPGTGDMGYTEAFF.

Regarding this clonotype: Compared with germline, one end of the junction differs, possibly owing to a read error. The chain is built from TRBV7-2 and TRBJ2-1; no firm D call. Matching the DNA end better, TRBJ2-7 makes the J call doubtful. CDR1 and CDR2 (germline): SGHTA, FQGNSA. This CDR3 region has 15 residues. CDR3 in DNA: TGTGCCAGTAGCTTAGATTCCCGAGTCTACAATGAGCAGTACTTC. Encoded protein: CASSLDSRVYNEQYF.

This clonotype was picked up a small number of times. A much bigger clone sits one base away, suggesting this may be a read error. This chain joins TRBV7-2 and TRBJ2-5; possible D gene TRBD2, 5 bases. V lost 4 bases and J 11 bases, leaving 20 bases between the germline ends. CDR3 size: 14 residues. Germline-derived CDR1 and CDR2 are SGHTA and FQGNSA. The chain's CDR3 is CASSSRTGTLGQYF. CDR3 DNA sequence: TGTGCCAGCAGCTCCCGGACGGGAACTCTGGGTCAGTACTTC. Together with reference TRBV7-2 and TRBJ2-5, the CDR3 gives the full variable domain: GAGVSQSPSNKVTEKGKDVELRCDPISGHTALYWYRQSLGQGLEFLIYFQGNSAPDKSGLPSDRFSAERTGGSVSTLTIQRTQQEDSAVYLCASSSRTGTLGQYFGPGTRLLVL.

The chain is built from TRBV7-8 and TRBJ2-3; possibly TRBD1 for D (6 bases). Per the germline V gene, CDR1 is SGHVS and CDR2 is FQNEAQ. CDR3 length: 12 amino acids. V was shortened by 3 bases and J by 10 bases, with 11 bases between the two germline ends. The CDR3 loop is CASSLGALAQYF. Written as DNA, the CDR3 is TGTGCCAGCAGCTTGGGGGCCCTTGCGCAGTATTTT.

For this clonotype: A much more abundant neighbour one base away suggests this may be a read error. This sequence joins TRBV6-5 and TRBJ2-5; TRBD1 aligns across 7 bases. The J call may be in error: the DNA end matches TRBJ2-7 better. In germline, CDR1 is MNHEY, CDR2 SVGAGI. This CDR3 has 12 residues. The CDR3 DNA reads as TGTACCAGCAGTAACAGGGGATCCGAGCAGTACTTC. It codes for CTSSNRGSEQYF.